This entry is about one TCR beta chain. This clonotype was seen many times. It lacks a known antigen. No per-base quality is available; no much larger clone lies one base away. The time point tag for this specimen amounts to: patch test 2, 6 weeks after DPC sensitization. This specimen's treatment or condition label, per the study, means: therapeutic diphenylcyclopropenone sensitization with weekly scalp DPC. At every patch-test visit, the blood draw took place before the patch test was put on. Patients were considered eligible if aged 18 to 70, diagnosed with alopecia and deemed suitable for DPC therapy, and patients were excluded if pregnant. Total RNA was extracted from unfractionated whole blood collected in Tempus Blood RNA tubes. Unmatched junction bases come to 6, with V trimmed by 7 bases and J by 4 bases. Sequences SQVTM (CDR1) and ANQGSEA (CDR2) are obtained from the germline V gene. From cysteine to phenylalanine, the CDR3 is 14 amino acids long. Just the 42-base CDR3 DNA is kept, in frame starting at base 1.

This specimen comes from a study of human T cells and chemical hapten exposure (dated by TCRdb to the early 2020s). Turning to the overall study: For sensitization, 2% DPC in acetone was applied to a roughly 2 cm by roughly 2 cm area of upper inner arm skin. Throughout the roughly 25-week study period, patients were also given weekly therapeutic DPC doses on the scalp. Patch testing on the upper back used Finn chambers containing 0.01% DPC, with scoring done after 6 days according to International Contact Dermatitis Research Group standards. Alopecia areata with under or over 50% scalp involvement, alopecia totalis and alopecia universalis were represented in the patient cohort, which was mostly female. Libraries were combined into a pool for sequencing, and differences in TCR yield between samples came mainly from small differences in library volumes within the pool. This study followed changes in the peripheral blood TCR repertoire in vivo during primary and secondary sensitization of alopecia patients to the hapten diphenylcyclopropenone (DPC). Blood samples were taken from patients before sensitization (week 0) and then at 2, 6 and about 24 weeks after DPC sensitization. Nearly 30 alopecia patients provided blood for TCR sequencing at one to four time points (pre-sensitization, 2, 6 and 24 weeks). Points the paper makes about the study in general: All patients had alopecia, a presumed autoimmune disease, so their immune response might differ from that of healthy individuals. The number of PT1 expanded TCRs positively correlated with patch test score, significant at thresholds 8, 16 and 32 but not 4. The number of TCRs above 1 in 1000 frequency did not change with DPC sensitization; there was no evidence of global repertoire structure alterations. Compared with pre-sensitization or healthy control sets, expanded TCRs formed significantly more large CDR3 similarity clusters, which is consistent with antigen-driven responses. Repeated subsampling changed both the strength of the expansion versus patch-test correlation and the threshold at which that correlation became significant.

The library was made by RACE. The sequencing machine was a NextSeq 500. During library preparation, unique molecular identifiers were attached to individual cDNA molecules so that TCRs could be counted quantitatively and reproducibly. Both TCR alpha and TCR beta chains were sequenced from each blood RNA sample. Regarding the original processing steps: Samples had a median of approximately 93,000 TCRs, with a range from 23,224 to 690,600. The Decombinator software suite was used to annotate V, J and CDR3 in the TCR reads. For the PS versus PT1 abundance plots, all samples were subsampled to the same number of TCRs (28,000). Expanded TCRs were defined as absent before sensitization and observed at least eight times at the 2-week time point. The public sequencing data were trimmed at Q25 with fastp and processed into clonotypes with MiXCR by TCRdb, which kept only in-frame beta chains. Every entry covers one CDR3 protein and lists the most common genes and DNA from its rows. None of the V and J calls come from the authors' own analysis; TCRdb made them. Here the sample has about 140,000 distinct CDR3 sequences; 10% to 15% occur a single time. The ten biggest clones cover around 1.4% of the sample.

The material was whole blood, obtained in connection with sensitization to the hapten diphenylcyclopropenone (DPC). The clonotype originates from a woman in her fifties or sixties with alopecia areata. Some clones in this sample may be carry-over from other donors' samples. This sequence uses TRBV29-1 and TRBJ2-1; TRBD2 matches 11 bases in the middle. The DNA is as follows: TGCAGCGCCATCCGGACTAGCGGGTACAATGAGCAGTTCTTC. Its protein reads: CSAIRTSGYNEQFF.